The clone carrying this TCR beta chain was counted a single time. Its antigen is not identified. These data originate in a study of T cell repertoires in cytomegalovirus infection. With 0 bases removed from V and 4 bases from J, the gap between germline ends came to 10 bases. This CDR3 has 15 amino acids. CDR1 is SNHLY, CDR2 FYNNEI, per germline. General study results and limits: The study found HLA-C-restricted CMV-specific TCR beta clonotypes dominating the ex vivo response.

TCRdb fed the reads into MiXCR, producing one record per CDR3 protein. This sample has approximately 750,000 distinct CDR3 sequences, with 35% found just once. Sample: PBMCs. This receptor was obtained from a human donor in good health (CMV status not recorded). Some clones in this sample may be carry-over from other donors' samples. This rearrangement joins TRBV2 to TRBJ2-1, with D unclear. The CDR3 reads CASSEAMTSYNEQFF. The CDR3 coding sequence is TGTGCCAGCAGTGAAGCAATGACATCATACAATGAGCAGTTCTTC.